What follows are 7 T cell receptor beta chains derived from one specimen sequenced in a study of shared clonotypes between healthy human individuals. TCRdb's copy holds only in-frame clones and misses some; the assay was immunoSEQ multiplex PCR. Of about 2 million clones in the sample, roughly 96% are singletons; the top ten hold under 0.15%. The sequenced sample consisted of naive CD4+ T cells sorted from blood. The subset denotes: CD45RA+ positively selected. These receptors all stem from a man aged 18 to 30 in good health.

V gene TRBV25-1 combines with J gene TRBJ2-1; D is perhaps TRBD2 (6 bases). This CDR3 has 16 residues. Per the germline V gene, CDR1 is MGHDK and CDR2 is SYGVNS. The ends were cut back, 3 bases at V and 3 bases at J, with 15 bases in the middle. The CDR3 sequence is CASSEFVAADYNEQFF. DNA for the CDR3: TGTGCCAGCAGTGAGTTCGTAGCGGCAGACTACAATGAGCAGTTCTTC. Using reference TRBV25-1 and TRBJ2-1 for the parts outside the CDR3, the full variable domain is EADIYQTPRYLVIGTGKKITLECSQTMGHDKMYWYQQDPGMELHLIHYSYGVNSTEKGDLSSESTVSRIRTEHFPLTLESARPSHTSQYLCASSEFVAADYNEQFFGPGTRLTVL.

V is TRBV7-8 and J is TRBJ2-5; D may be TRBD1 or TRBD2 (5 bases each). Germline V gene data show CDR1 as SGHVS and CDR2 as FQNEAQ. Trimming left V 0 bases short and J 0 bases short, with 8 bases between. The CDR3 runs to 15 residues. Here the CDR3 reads CASSLAPGHQETQYF. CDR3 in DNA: TGTGCCAGCAGCTTAGCGCCGGGACACCAAGAGACCCAGTACTTC.

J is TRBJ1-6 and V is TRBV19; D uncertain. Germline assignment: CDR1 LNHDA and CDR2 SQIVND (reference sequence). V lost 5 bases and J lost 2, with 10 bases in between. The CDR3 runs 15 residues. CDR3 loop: CASSARQTYNSPLHF. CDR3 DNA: TGTGCCAGTAGTGCTCGGCAGACCTATAATTCACCCCTCCACTTT.

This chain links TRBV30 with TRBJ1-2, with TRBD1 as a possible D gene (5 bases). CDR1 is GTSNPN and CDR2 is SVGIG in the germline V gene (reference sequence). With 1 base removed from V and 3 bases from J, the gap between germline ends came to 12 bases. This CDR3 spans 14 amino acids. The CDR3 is CAWSGGVIYYGYTF. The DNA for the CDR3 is TGTGCCTGGAGTGGGGGGGTTATCTACTATGGCTACACCTTC.

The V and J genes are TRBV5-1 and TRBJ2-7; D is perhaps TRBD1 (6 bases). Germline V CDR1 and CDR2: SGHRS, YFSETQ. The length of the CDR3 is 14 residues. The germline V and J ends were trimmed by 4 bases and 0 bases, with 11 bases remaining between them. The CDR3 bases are TGCGCCAGCAGCCCATACAGGGACTCCTACGAGCAGTACTTC. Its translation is CASSPYRDSYEQYF.

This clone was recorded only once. The CDR3 DNA is TGTGCCAGCAGACCCCCTAGCGGACTTTACAATGAGCAGTTCTTC. Its translation: CASRPPSGLYNEQFF. The chain couples TRBV7-2 to TRBJ2-1, with 7 nucleotides matching TRBD2. Germline CDR1 reads SGHTA; CDR2 reads FQGNSA. CDR3 size: 15 residues. J lost 4 bases, V lost 6 bases, and 9 bases had no gene match. Full variable domain (missing parts from reference TRBV7-2 and TRBJ2-1): GAGVSQSPSNKVTEKGKDVELRCDPISGHTALYWYRQSLGQGLEFLIYFQGNSAPDKSGLPSDRFSAERTGGSVSTLTIQRTQQEDSAVYLCASRPPSGLYNEQFFGPGTRLTVL.

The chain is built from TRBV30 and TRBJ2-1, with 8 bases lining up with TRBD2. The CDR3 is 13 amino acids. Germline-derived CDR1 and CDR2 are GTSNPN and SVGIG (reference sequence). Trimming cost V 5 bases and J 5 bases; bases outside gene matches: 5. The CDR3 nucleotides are TGTGCCTGGGGAGCGGGAGCCCACAATGAGCAGTTCTTC. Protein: CAWGAGAHNEQFF. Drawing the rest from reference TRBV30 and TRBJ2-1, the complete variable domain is SQTIHQWPATLVQPVGSPLSLECTVEGTSNPNLYWYRQAAGRGLQLLFYSVGIGQISSEVPQNLSASRPQDRQFILSSKKLLLSDSGFYLCAWGAGAHNEQFFGPGTRLTVL.